This TCR beta chain derives from a study of monozygotic twins with inflammatory bowel disease. The CDR3 is 14 amino acids. TCRdb reprocessed the 5' RACE reads and keeps a single row for each CDR3 protein, giving no DNA. Its table records 110,000 to 150,000 distinct CDR3 sequences. The clonotype comes from a human donor with ulcerative colitis or Crohn's disease, or a healthy co-twin of an affected twin (not recorded which). The chain recombines TRBV12-3 or TRBV12-4 with TRBJ1-1. Sequenced sample: blood. The CDR3 sequence: CASSERGWITEAFF.